What follows are 23 T cell receptor beta chains derived from one specimen sequenced in a study of post-analysis software for immune sequencing data (dated by TCRdb to between 2014 and 2017). The library relied on PCR. The sequencer was an Illumina HiSeq 2500. Unique molecular identifiers were incorporated into TCR beta cDNA libraries to reduce PCR and sequencing biases. TCRdb passed the public sequencing reads through fastp at Q25 and MiXCR, retaining productive beta sequences. Each record represents a unique CDR3 protein, reported with the most common genes and DNA among its rows. The sample table records 350,000 to 450,000 distinct CDR3 sequences; 30% to 45% of these occur just once. The top ten clonotypes cover around an eighth of the sample. The study at large found these results: Significantly higher frequencies in patients than in controls were found for a handful of TRBV segments, including TRBV5-6, TRBV5-1 and TRBV20-1.

No antigen has been assigned to these receptors. Material: blood. All receptors derive from a girl aged 10 to 17 with multiple sclerosis.

This clonotype was detected only a few times. CDR3 residues: CATDPTSGGTDTQYF. The CDR3 nucleotides read TGTGCCACCGATCCGACTAGCGGGGGCACAGATACGCAGTATTTT. The J gene is TRBJ2-3, the V gene TRBV10-3, with 11 bases lining up with TRBD2. The CDR3 sequence is 15 residues long. The J segment lost 1 base and the V segment lost 10 bases, leaving 7 bases of the junction unmatched. Germline loops: CDR1 ENHRY, CDR2 SYGVKD.

This clonotype showed up just a few times. The chain combines TRBV6-5 with TRBJ2-3; 8 bases are a match to TRBD1. Germline lookup yields CDR1 MNHEY and CDR2 SVGAGI. The CDR3 has 16 residues. The J segment lost 1 base and the V segment lost 6 bases, leaving 9 bases of the junction unmatched. CDR3 in DNA: TGTGCCAGCAGACCTATCAGGGGGCGAGGCACAGATACGCAGTATTTT. This encodes CASRPIRGRGTDTQYF.

The CDR3 nucleotides read TGCAGTGCTAATAGGGGGGGCCAAGAGACCCAGTACTTC. Amino acids: CSANRGGQETQYF. The chain recombines TRBV20-1 with TRBJ2-5, with D possibly TRBD2 on 7 matching bases. Trimming removed 4 bases from V and 1 base from J, with 10 bases in between. The length of the CDR3 is 13 residues. Germline CDR1 and CDR2: DFQATT and SNEGSKA (reference sequence).

The chain combines TRBV4-1 with TRBJ2-1; possibly TRBD1 for D (6 bases). CDR1 is MGHRA and CDR2 is YSYEKL in the germline V gene. CDR3 length equals 16 residues. V lost 0 bases, J lost 2 bases, and 11 bases lay in between. The CDR3 loop is CASSQDRGLAYNEQFF. The CDR3 DNA is TGCGCCAGCAGCCAAGATAGGGGGTTAGCCTACAATGAGCAGTTCTTC.

CDR3 coding DNA: TGTGCCAGCAGCGCGACGGGGAACACTGAAGCTTTCTTT. Translating it yields CASSATGNTEAFF. The V and J genes are TRBV9 and TRBJ1-1; no firm D call. Germline lookup yields CDR1 SGDLS and CDR2 YYNGEE. The CDR3 loop spans 13 amino acids. Trimming removed 3 bases at V and 1 base at J, with 7 bases between.

The chain joins TRBV20-1 to TRBJ2-3; the D call may be TRBD1 or TRBD2 (6 bases each). The CDR3 totals 12 residues. V lost 2 bases to trimming and J lost 5 bases, with 8 bases between them. The germline V gene has CDR1 DFQATT and CDR2 SNEGSKA (reference sequence). The CDR3 DNA follows: TGCAGTGCTAGAAAGGGGGGAGATACGCAGTATTTT. This gives the protein CSARKGGDTQYF.

The gene calls are TRBV7-9 and TRBJ1-2; perhaps TRBD1 as D (6 bases). The CDR3 extends over 16 amino acids. Germline V gene data show CDR1 as SEHNR and CDR2 as FQNEAQ (reference sequence). Trimming shortened V by 5 bases and J by 7 bases, and 23 bases separated the two germline ends. The CDR3 bases are TGTGCCAGCAGCCTGGGGGCAGGGGCGAAGATTGGTGGCTACACCTTC. Protein sequence: CASSLGAGAKIGGYTF.

This rearrangement joins TRBV20-1 to TRBJ2-3; TRBD2 matches at 10 bases. With V trimmed by 1 base and J by 3 bases, 10 bases remained unmatched. This CDR3 comprises 17 residues. Germline CDR1 and CDR2: DFQATT and SNEGSKA (reference sequence). CDR3 sequence (DNA): TGCAGTGCTAGAGGTCTGGCTAGCGGGGGCCGGACAGATACGCAGTATTTT. It specifies CSARGLASGGRTDTQYF.

This clonotype occurred once. The chain uses TRBV10-3 and TRBJ2-3; the D gene could be TRBD1 or TRBD2 (5 bases each). Germline V gene data show CDR1 as ENHRY and CDR2 as SYGVKD. Trimming stripped 4 bases from V and 3 bases from J, with 11 bases between. This CDR3 contains 14 residues. The chain's CDR3 is CAISGGFSTDTQYF. CDR3 bases: TGTGCCATCAGTGGGGGGTTCAGTACAGATACGCAGTATTTT.

This rearrangement joins TRBV7-9 to TRBJ2-5; 10 bases agree with TRBD1. The CDR3 has 14 amino acids. Germline V CDR1 and CDR2: SEHNR, FQNEAQ (reference sequence). V shed 4 bases, J shed 3 bases, and the junction held 2 bases outside the gene matches. In DNA, the CDR3 is TGTGCCAGCAGCTCCGGGACAGGGGAAGAGACCCAGTACTTC. Its translation is CASSSGTGEETQYF.

This clonotype was counted a single time. The chain recombines TRBV7-2 with TRBJ1-1, with D unclear. CDR1 and CDR2 (germline): SGHTA, FQGNSA. The CDR3 sequence is 15 residues long. V was pared by 1 base and J by 1 base, with 10 bases between. The CDR3 loop reads CASSLDGPRNTEAFF. For the CDR3, the DNA is TGTGCCAGCAGCTTAGACGGGCCCAGGAACACTGAAGCTTTCTTT. Variable domain in full (rest from reference TRBV7-2 and TRBJ1-1): GAGVSQSPSNKVTEKGKDVELRCDPISGHTALYWYRQSLGQGLEFLIYFQGNSAPDKSGLPSDRFSAERTGGSVSTLTIQRTQQEDSAVYLCASSLDGPRNTEAFFGQGTRLTVV.

This clonotype was seen a few times. The CDR3 DNA sequence: TGTGCCAGCAGTTACTTGGGGGGGCCCTTAAAAGAGACCCAGTACTTC. The encoded protein is CASSYLGGPLKETQYF. The chain recombines TRBV6-2 or TRBV6-3 with TRBJ2-5; D possibly corresponds to TRBD2 (7 bases). Germline CDR1 and CDR2: MNHEY and SVGEGT. V lost 1 base to trimming and J lost 3 bases, with 15 bases between them. The CDR3 totals 16 residues.

The chain links TRBV5-1 to TRBJ1-6; 7 bases fit TRBD1. J lost 7 bases, V lost 0 bases, and 4 bases had no gene match. The germline CDR1 and CDR2 sequences are SGHRS and YFSETQ. This CDR3 is 15 amino acids long. CDR3: CASSLAQGDNSPLHF. CDR3 coding DNA: TGCGCCAGCAGCTTGGCCCAGGGGGACAATTCACCCCTCCACTTT.

This clonotype was seen a few times. V is TRBV5-1 and J is TRBJ1-1, with D perhaps matching TRBD1 (5 bases). The CDR3 sequence is 13 residues long. Trimming removed 5 bases from V and 1 base from J, with 9 bases in between. CDR1 is SGHRS, CDR2 YFSETQ, per germline. CDR3 bases: TGCGCCAGCAGGTGGGACGGGAACACTGAAGCTTTCTTT. Translating gives CASRWDGNTEAFF. Full variable domain (outside the CDR3, taken from reference TRBV5-1 and TRBJ1-1): KAGVTQTPRYLIKTRGQQVTLSCSPISGHRSVSWYQQTPGQGLQFLFEYFSETQRNKGNFPGRFSGRQFSNSRSEMNVSTLELGDSALYLCASRWDGNTEAFFGQGTRLTVV.

The chain employs TRBV5-6 and TRBJ2-6; 9 bases fit TRBD1. V shed 3 bases, J shed 8 bases, and the junction held 6 bases outside the gene matches. The germline gives CDR1 SGHDT, CDR2 YYEEEE. This CDR3 region has 15 residues. DNA for the CDR3: TGTGCCAGCAGCTCCCTGGACAGGGGAACCAACGTCCTGACTTTC. Its translation is CASSSLDRGTNVLTF. The complete variable domain, with remaining parts taken from reference TRBV5-6 and TRBJ2-6, reads DAGVTQSPTHLIKTRGQQVTLRCSPKSGHDTVSWYQQALGQGPQFIFQYYEEEERQRGNFPDRFSGHQFPNYSSELNVNALLLGDSALYLCASSSLDRGTNVLTFGAGSRLTVL.

This clonotype was found once. This chain links TRBV11-2 with TRBJ2-1; a possible D gene is TRBD1 (6 bases). CDR3 length: 14 amino acids. Germline V CDR1 and CDR2: SGHAT, FQNNGV. Trimming cost V 6 bases and J 5 bases, with 14 bases left between them. The CDR3 reads CASRTIQGNNEQFF. The CDR3 DNA follows: TGTGCCAGCAGGACAATACAGGGTAACAATGAGCAGTTCTTC.

This chain joins TRBV28 and TRBJ2-7, with D tentatively TRBD1 or TRBD2 (5 bases each). CDR3 length: 15 residues. V lost 3 bases and J lost 3, with 15 bases in between. Germline CDR1 and CDR2: MDHEN and SYDVKM. The CDR3 sequence is CASSLRGLGRYEQYF. The DNA of the CDR3 is TGTGCCAGCAGTTTGAGGGGCTTGGGACGCTACGAGCAGTACTTC.

The chain couples TRBV7-9 to TRBJ2-7; maybe TRBD1 (6 bases). The V and J ends lost 6 bases and 1 base respectively, with 19 bases between them. The CDR3 runs 16 residues. Germline loops: CDR1 SEHNR, CDR2 FQNEAQ (reference sequence). The CDR3 is CASSPLTGWGSYEQYF. In DNA, the CDR3 is TGTGCCAGCAGTCCACTGACAGGCTGGGGATCCTACGAGCAGTACTTC.

This clonotype was picked up a small number of times. This may come from a read error, since a much larger clone is one base off. The chain links TRBV12-3 or TRBV12-4 to TRBJ2-7; D unresolved. The CDR3 length is 15 residues. The CDR3 reads CASSPAFLSSYEEYF. The CDR3 bases are TGTGCCAGCAGCCCCGCGTTCCTGAGCTCCTACGAGGAGTACTTC.

The chain combines TRBV28 with TRBJ1-6, with TRBD1 as a possible D gene (6 bases). CDR3 length: 16 amino acids. Between the trimmed V and J ends, which lost 3 bases and 0 bases, there was a span of 9 bases. The V gene's germline CDR1 is MDHEN and CDR2 SYDVKM. The CDR3 spells CASSLGGHSYNSPLHF. CDR3 DNA: TGTGCCAGCAGTTTGGGGGGGCACTCCTATAATTCACCCCTCCACTTT.

This clonotype showed up just once. The chain has TRBV6-2 or TRBV6-3 and TRBJ1-1; D unresolved. The germline gives CDR1 MNHEY, CDR2 SVGEGT. The CDR3 totals 12 residues. Trimming shortened V by 10 bases and J by 0 bases, and 9 bases separated the two germline ends. CDR3 in DNA: TGTGCCACCCGAGGTTTGAACACTGAAGCTTTCTTT. This encodes CATRGLNTEAFF.

At least ten counts were recorded for this clonotype. The chain is built from TRBV20-1 and TRBJ1-1, with D unresolved. Trimming stripped 0 bases from V and 6 bases from J, with 11 bases between. The CDR3 is 13 residues long. Germline V gene data show CDR1 as DFQATT and CDR2 as SNEGSKA (reference sequence). CDR3 in amino acids: CSAREVRMAEAFF. CDR3 sequence (DNA): TGCAGTGCTAGAGAGGTTAGAATGGCTGAAGCTTTCTTT.

This clonotype was found a few times. The chain has TRBV28 and TRBJ2-1; D is unresolved. In germline, CDR1 is MDHEN, CDR2 SYDVKM. This CDR3 comprises 16 residues. The ends were cut back, 2 bases at V and 0 bases at J, with 11 bases in the middle. The CDR3 sequence: CASSLNRVSSYNEQFF. Here the CDR3 DNA reads TGTGCCAGCAGTTTAAACAGAGTAAGCTCCTACAATGAGCAGTTCTTC. Together with reference TRBV28 and TRBJ2-1, the CDR3 gives the full variable domain: DVKVTQSSRYLVKRTGEKVFLECVQDMDHENMFWYRQDPGLGLRLIYFSYDVKMKEKGDIPEGYSVSREKKERFSLILESASTNQTSMYLCASSLNRVSSYNEQFFGPGTRLTVL.